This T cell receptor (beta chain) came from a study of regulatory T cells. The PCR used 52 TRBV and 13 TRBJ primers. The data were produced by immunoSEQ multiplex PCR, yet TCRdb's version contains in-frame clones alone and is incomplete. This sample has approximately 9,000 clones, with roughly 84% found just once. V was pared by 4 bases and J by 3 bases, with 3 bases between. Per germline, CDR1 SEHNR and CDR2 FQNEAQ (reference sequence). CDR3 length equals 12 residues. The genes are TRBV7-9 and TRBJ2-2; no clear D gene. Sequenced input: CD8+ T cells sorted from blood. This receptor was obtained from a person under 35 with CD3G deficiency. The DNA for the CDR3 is TGTGCCAGCAGCTGGTACACCGGGGAGCTGTTTTTT. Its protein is CASSWYTGELFF.